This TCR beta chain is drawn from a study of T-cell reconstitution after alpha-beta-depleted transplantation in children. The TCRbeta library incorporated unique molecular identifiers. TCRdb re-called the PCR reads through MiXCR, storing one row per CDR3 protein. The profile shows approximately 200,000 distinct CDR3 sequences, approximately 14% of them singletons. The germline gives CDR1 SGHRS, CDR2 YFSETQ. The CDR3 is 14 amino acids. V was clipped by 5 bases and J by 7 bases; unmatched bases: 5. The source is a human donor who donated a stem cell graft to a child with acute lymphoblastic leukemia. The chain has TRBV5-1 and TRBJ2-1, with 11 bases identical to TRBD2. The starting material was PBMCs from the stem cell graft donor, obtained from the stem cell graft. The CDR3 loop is CASRTGLADNEQFF. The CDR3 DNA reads TGCGCCAGCAGAACGGGACTAGCGGATAATGAGCAGTTCTTC.